This note documents a single T cell receptor (beta chain) sequence. Its antigen is unidentified. This entry comes from a study of T cell responses to AZD1222 COVID-19 vaccine. Generated by immunoSEQ multiplex PCR, the TCRdb table keeps only in-frame clones and is missing some. Of some 110,000 clones in the sample, over 75% were seen once. Points from the study as a whole: Baseline seropositivity characterized only 5 to 7 AZD1222 recipients. Donor demographics were predominantly white British with a female majority; clonal diversity may be underestimated.

Trimming removed 4 bases at V and 3 bases at J, with 13 bases between. CDR1 is SGDLS and CDR2 is YYNGEE in the germline V gene. This CDR3 spans 14 amino acids. The material sequenced was peripheral blood, taken on day 0 of AZD1222 vaccination. This sequence was found in an adult in good health. The V gene is TRBV9, the J gene TRBJ1-2, with unresolved D. The CDR3 region is CASSRELVDYGYTF. As DNA, the CDR3 is TGTGCCAGCAGCCGTGAATTAGTTGACTATGGCTACACCTTC.